Below, one T cell receptor (beta chain) is given with its context. The data belong to a study of blood T cell repertoires in COVID-19. The overall study: The analysed material was cDNA or gDNA that came from T cells, B-cell-depleted T cells, or PBMCs.

Participant ages covered about 18 to 89 years across 24 US areas. Participants had their cohort set by participant-reported clinical history. The study recruited exposed participants who had met a COVID-19 case within 2 weeks before entry. CDR3 length: 15 residues. Germline V gene sequence: CDR1 MDHEN, CDR2 SYDVKM. After removal of 3 bases from V and 4 bases from J, the junction contained 8 bases not matched to a gene. Method: immunoSEQ multiplex PCR; TCRdb's copy keeps in-frame clones and lacks some. The data show 200,000 to 250,000 clones, around 87% seen once. J is TRBJ2-7 and V is TRBV28; the match to TRBD1 covers 8 bases. This receptor was taken from a man aged 30 to 45 who had been exposed to COVID-19. Sequenced sample: PBMCs or T cells enriched from blood (not recorded which). The CDR3 nucleotides are TGTGCCAGCAGTTTTCCGCCAGGGGGCGAATACGAGCAGTACTTC. This sequence encodes CASSFPPGGEYEQYF.